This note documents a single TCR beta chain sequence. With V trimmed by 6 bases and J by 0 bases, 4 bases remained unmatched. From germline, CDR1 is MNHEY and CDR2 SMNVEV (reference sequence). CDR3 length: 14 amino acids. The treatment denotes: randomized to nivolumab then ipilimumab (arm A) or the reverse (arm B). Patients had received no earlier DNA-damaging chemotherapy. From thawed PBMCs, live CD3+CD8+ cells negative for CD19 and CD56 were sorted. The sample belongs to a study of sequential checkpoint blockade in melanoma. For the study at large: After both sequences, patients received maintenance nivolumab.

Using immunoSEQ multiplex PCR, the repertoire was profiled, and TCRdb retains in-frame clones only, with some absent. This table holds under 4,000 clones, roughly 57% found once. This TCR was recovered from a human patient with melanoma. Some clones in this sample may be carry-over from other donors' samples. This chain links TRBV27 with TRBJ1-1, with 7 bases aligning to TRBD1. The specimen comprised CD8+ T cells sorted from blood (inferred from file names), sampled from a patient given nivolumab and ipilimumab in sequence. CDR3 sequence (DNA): TGTGCCAGCAGAGACAGGGCTATGAACACTGAAGCTTTCTTT. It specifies CASRDRAMNTEAFF.